This section outlines one TCR beta chain sequence together with its context. Its antigen is unidentified. The data stem from a study of cytomegalovirus exposure and HLA in healthy donors. Overall study results and limits: Per a prior analysis, the majority of TCR beta V segments were productive roughly 90% or roughly 30% of the time. Researchers catalogued about 150 TCR beta chains as cytomegalovirus-associated.

Both 60 Vbeta primers and 13 Jbeta primers went into the PCR. The table came from immunoSEQ multiplex PCR; TCRdb's copy has only in-frame clones and leaves some out. The sample lists some 150,000 clones; roughly 85% were seen once. The germline CDR1 and CDR2 sequences are LGHNA and YNFKEQ. Trimming at V came to 4 bases and at J to 4 bases, leaving 11 bases not matched to a gene. The CDR3 is 18 amino acids. The receptor's source is a man aged 40-49 years in good health and CMV-seronegative. The genes are TRBV4-2 and TRBJ2-2, with 11 positions matching TRBD2. What was sequenced was PBMCs. CDR3 nucleotides: TGTGCCAGCAGCCCAGCAGGACTAGCGGGCTCGGGCACCGGGGAGCTGTTTTTT. It yields the protein CASSPAGLAGSGTGELFF.